The 3 T cell receptor beta chains presented below share a single source sample, sequenced in a study of blood T cells in healthy people across ages. Sample-barcoded 5' priming and a J-beta primer mix drove a second PCR of roughly 7 to 11 cycles. In TCRdb, the 5' RACE reads were re-called with MiXCR into one record per CDR3 protein. Seen here are roughly 1.5 million distinct CDR3 sequences, approximately 43% observed once, and the top ten hold less than 5%. What was sequenced was blood. The origin of the receptors is a woman between 18 and 29 years old in good health.

This clonotype was observed a handful of times. The chain has TRBV20-1 and TRBJ1-2; 7 bases are a match to TRBD1. With 8 bases clipped from V and 6 bases from J, the junction kept 9 bases outside the gene matches. Germline CDR1 reads DFQATT; CDR2 reads SNEGSKA (reference sequence). The length of the CDR3 is 12 residues. The chain's CDR3 is CSSTTGDNGYTF. DNA for the CDR3: TGCAGTTCAACTACAGGGGATAATGGCTACACCTTC.

This clonotype was observed a few times. J is TRBJ2-3 and V is TRBV12-5, with 9 positions matching TRBD1. The V gene end was trimmed by 1 base and the J gene end by 4 bases; junction bases not matched to a gene: 0. The germline V gene encodes CDR1 LGHNT and CDR2 FRNRAP. The CDR3 length is 14 residues. CDR3 loop: CASGLGQGADTQYF. DNA of the CDR3: TGTGCTAGTGGTTTGGGACAGGGGGCAGATACGCAGTATTTT.

Details on this clonotype: At one boundary the junction diverges from the germline segment, which might be a read error. V and J are TRBV27 and TRBJ2-3; 8 bases fit TRBD1. This CDR3 is 18 amino acids long. Germline loops: CDR1 MNHEY, CDR2 SMNVEV (reference sequence). For the CDR3, the DNA is TGTGCCAGCAGTTTCGACTCTCAGGGGGCCTTGGGCACAGATACTCAGTCTTTT. Amino acids: CASSFDSQGALGTDTQSF.